These 5 T cell receptor beta chains were sequenced from one sample in a study of cytotoxic CD8 clonotypes in ibrutinib-treated CLL. Sequenced by immunoSEQ multiplex PCR; TCRdb stores in-frame clones only, minus some. The sample records fewer than 300,000 clones, approximately 79% being singletons. The specimen comprised PBMCs, sampled at disease progression, from a patient treated with ibrutinib. The receptor source for this set is a human donor with chronic lymphocytic leukemia.

CDR3 sequence reads: CASSLGTSGYEQYF. CDR3 bases: TGTGCCAGCAGCTTGGGGACTAGCGGCTACGAGCAGTACTTC. V gene TRBV13 combines with J gene TRBJ2-7; 11 nucleotides agree with TRBD2. The V gene end was trimmed by 3 bases and the J gene end by 3 bases; junction bases not matched to a gene: 1. Per germline, CDR1 PRHDT and CDR2 FYEKMQ (reference sequence). CDR3 length: 14 residues.

The V call is TRBV12-5, the J call TRBJ2-2, with a weak D call TRBD1 (6 bases). CDR1 and CDR2 from the germline V gene are LGHNT and FRNRAP. This CDR3 region has 15 residues. V lost 6 bases and J 6 bases, leaving 17 bases between the germline ends. The CDR3 here is CASGTPGAPAGELFF. For the CDR3, the DNA is TGTGCTAGTGGGACTCCAGGGGCGCCGGCCGGGGAGCTGTTTTTT.

The chain is built from TRBV11-3 and TRBJ2-3, with 9 bases that match TRBD1. Germline CDR1 and CDR2: SGHNT and YENEEA. V shed 5 bases and J 2 bases; nucleotides not matched to a gene: 5. The CDR3 length is 15 residues. The DNA of the CDR3 is TGTGCCAGCAGCCCGGGACAGGGATTCACAGATACGCAGTATTTT. Translated: CASSPGQGFTDTQYF.

The chain is built from TRBV29-1 and TRBJ2-5, with D perhaps TRBD1 (5 bases). The CDR3 totals 11 residues. Between the trimmed V and J ends, which lost 7 bases and 5 bases, there was a span of 11 bases. Looked up from germline, CDR1 is SQVTM and CDR2 is ANQGSEA. The CDR3 here is CSGQGAETQYF. The CDR3 nucleotides are TGCAGCGGTCAGGGTGCGGAGACCCAGTACTTC.

The CDR3 DNA reads TGTGCCAGCGAAGGGCGGGTCGAGGACTACGAGCAGTACTTC. This encodes CASEGRVEDYEQYF. The genes are TRBV2 and TRBJ2-7; D might be TRBD2 (5 bases). CDR1 is SNHLY, CDR2 FYNNEI, per germline. This CDR3 is built from 14 residues. V was clipped by 8 bases and J by 3 bases, with 17 bases between them.